These 25 T cell receptor beta chains came from one sample sequenced in a study of OX40 agonist ivuxolimab in advanced cancers. Generated by immunoSEQ multiplex PCR, the TCRdb table keeps only in-frame clones and is missing some. The sample has under 50,000 clones; around nine tenths are singletons. Specimen: CD4+ or CD8+ T cells sorted from blood, collected in a trial of the OX40 agonist ivuxolimab. The receptors were gathered from an adult with an advanced solid tumor such as melanoma, head and neck, liver or kidney cancer.

The chain recombines TRBV6-5 with TRBJ2-7; no clear D. The CDR3 runs 13 residues. Looked up from germline, CDR1 is MNHEY and CDR2 is SVGAGI. The V end lost 2 bases, the J end lost 2 bases, and 7 bases lay between the germline ends. The CDR3 spells CASSYGVTYEQYF. CDR3 sequence (DNA): TGTGCCAGCAGTTACGGGGTAACCTACGAGCAGTACTTC.

V is TRBV5-6 and J is TRBJ1-1, with a possible D match to TRBD1 (6 bases). Trimming left V 3 bases short and J 2 bases short, with 11 bases between. Looked up from germline, CDR1 is SGHDT and CDR2 is YYEEEE. CDR3 length equals 14 residues. CDR3 sequence: CASSSGTPNTEAFF. The CDR3 DNA is TGTGCCAGCAGCTCCGGGACACCTAACACTGAAGCTTTCTTT.

This chain links TRBV19 with TRBJ2-7; D unresolved. Trimming stripped 7 bases from V and 5 bases from J, with 18 bases between. Germline values: CDR1 LNHDA, CDR2 SQIVND (reference sequence). The CDR3 contains 14 residues. DNA of the CDR3: TGTGCCAGTACCCTAGTGGGGTGGGGAAACGAGCAGTACTTC. This gives the protein CASTLVGWGNEQYF.

The rearrangement links TRBV27 to TRBJ1-1, with a weak D call TRBD1 (5 bases). Germline loops: CDR1 MNHEY, CDR2 SMNVEV (reference sequence). The V and J ends lost 3 bases and 1 base respectively, with 6 bases between them. The CDR3 spans 13 residues. The CDR3 nucleotides read TGTGCCAGCAGTTTTGGGACGAACACTGAAGCTTTCTTT. This translates into CASSFGTNTEAFF.

This clone appeared a few times. The chain employs TRBV6-5 and TRBJ1-6, with 7 bases aligning to TRBD1. Germline lookup yields CDR1 MNHEY and CDR2 SVGAGI. Trimming cost V 4 bases and J 9 bases; bases outside gene matches: 6. This CDR3 region has 14 residues. CDR3 nucleotides: TGTGCCAGCAGTTTTGGGACAGCCGGTTCACCCCTCCACTTT. It translates to CASSFGTAGSPLHF.

In DNA, the CDR3 is TGTGCCAGCAGCCCGGGGACTAGCGGGAGACCCACCGGGGAGCTGTTTTTT. Its translation: CASSPGTSGRPTGELFF. The chain uses TRBV13 and TRBJ2-2, with 14 bases identical to TRBD2. The J segment lost 4 bases and the V segment lost 5 bases, leaving 6 bases of the junction unmatched. The CDR3 is made up of 17 amino acids. Germline CDR1 and CDR2: PRHDT and FYEKMQ (reference sequence).

The rearrangement joins TRBV7-9 to TRBJ1-5, with D perhaps TRBD1 (6 bases). The CDR3 length is 15 residues. The V gene's germline CDR1 is SEHNR and CDR2 FQNEAQ (reference sequence). Deletions cut 0 bases from V and 7 bases from J, with 13 bases between. The CDR3 sequence is CASSLAGQGRQPQHF. As DNA, the CDR3 is TGTGCCAGCAGCTTAGCGGGGCAGGGGAGGCAGCCCCAGCATTTT.

The chain recombines TRBV7-9 with TRBJ2-1; a weak D match, TRBD2 (5 bases). Between the trimmed V and J ends, which lost 8 bases and 1 base, there was a span of 12 bases. The CDR3 contains 14 residues. Germline CDR1 is SEHNR and CDR2 is FQNEAQ (reference sequence). In DNA, the CDR3 is TGTGCCAGCTCCGCGGGCGGTTCCTACAATGAGCAGTTCTTC. This encodes CASSAGGSYNEQFF.

The rearrangement joins TRBV6-5 to TRBJ2-7; maybe TRBD2 (5 bases). V was pared by 0 bases and J by 4 bases, with 10 bases between. Germline V gives CDR1 MNHEY, CDR2 SVGAGI. The CDR3 runs 14 residues. The chain's CDR3 is CASSYSTTGYEQYF. The CDR3 coding sequence is TGTGCCAGCAGTTACTCGACCACGGGGTACGAGCAGTACTTC.

The J gene is TRBJ1-1, the V gene TRBV19; no clear D gene. The CDR3 runs 13 residues. Deletions cut 2 bases from V and 4 bases from J, with 8 bases between. CDR1 and CDR2 (germline): LNHDA, SQIVND (reference sequence). The CDR3 loop reads CASSIWGSTEAFF. CDR3 in DNA: TGTGCCAGTAGTATATGGGGTAGCACTGAAGCTTTCTTT.

This chain links TRBV19 with TRBJ1-3, with D tentatively TRBD1 (5 bases). Looked up from germline, CDR1 is LNHDA and CDR2 is SQIVND (reference sequence). The germline V and J ends were trimmed by 1 base and 4 bases, with 14 bases remaining between them. There are 16 residues in the CDR3. Written as DNA, the CDR3 is TGTGCCAGTAGTATAGCATCCAGGGCGCGCGGAAACACCATATATTTT. It encodes CASSIASRARGNTIYF.

This clone has just one count. The chain carries TRBV6-5 and TRBJ2-2; tentative D call: TRBD2 (6 bases). This CDR3 contains 15 residues. Per the germline V gene, CDR1 is MNHEY and CDR2 is SVGAGI. Trimming left V 6 bases short and J 0 bases short, with 11 bases between. The CDR3 coding sequence is TGTGCCAGCAGACCGGGACTGTCGAACACCGGGGAGCTGTTTTTT. Protein sequence: CASRPGLSNTGELFF.

The CDR3: CASRGLGGSSQPQHF. CDR3 nucleotides: TGTGCCAGCAGGGGGCTAGGGGGATCCAGTCAGCCCCAGCATTTT. The chain carries TRBV6-5 and TRBJ1-5, with D possibly matching TRBD1 (6 bases). From germline, CDR1 is MNHEY and CDR2 SVGAGI. V lost 6 bases and J 6 bases, leaving 18 bases between the germline ends. The CDR3 covers 15 residues.

The chain has TRBV7-9 and TRBJ2-7; D unresolved. CDR3 length: 13 residues. The V gene lost 7 bases and the J gene lost 0 bases, with 10 bases spanning the gap. The germline V gene has CDR1 SEHNR and CDR2 FQNEAQ (reference sequence). The CDR3 sequence: CASTKIDSYEQYF. In DNA, the CDR3 is TGTGCCAGCACCAAAATTGACTCCTACGAGCAGTACTTC.

V gene TRBV30 combines with J gene TRBJ2-1; maybe TRBD2 (6 bases). Germline lookup yields CDR1 GTSNPN and CDR2 SVGIG (reference sequence). The CDR3 contains 15 residues. With 4 bases removed from V and 5 bases from J, the gap between germline ends came to 18 bases. The CDR3 nucleotides read TGTGCCTGGAATCGACTAGATCTGGTAAACAATGAGCAGTTCTTC. It yields the protein CAWNRLDLVNNEQFF.

The V gene is TRBV7-3, the J gene TRBJ2-3; perhaps TRBD2 as D (6 bases). CDR1 is SGHTA, CDR2 FQGTGA, per germline. This CDR3 contains 17 residues. Trimming removed 4 bases from V and 4 bases from J, with 21 bases in between. CDR3 sequence (DNA): TGTGCCAGCAGCTCGAGTCACGGGGGACGTCCTGCAGATACGCAGTATTTT. This translates into CASSSSHGGRPADTQYF.

V usage is TRBV27 and J usage is TRBJ2-7; 13 bases agree with TRBD2. Germline V gene lookup returns CDR1 MNHEY and CDR2 SMNVEV (reference sequence). The V gene end was trimmed by 5 bases and the J gene end by 7 bases; junction bases not matched to a gene: 11. There are 16 residues in the CDR3. CDR3 nucleotide sequence: TGTGCCAGCAGTCCCGGACTAGCGGGAGAGTTGTGGGAGCAGTACTTC. It translates to CASSPGLAGELWEQYF.

V gene TRBV9 combines with J gene TRBJ2-1; D not certain. Germline assignment: CDR1 SGDLS and CDR2 YYNGEE. The CDR3 has 13 amino acids. The V and J ends lost 3 bases and 7 bases respectively, with 11 bases between them. The CDR3 DNA is TGTGCCAGCAGCGGGTACGCGGATAATGAGCAGTTCTTC. The encoded protein is CASSGYADNEQFF.

The chain couples TRBV7-9 to TRBJ2-1; D remains unclear. V was trimmed by 4 bases and J by 10 bases, leaving 8 bases between them. Germline CDR1 is SEHNR and CDR2 is FQNEAQ (reference sequence). The CDR3 consists of 11 residues. CDR3 amino acids: CASSSTVEQFF. The DNA for the CDR3 is TGTGCCAGCAGCTCCACTGTGGAGCAGTTCTTC.

The V gene is TRBV7-2, the J gene TRBJ2-3; D remains unclear. Trimming removed 5 bases at V and 1 base at J, with 13 bases between. The germline gives CDR1 SGHTA, CDR2 FQGNSA. This CDR3 comprises 15 residues. In DNA, the CDR3 is TGTGCCAGCAGCGCTGGGCCACTCGGCACAGATACGCAGTATTTT. This gives the protein CASSAGPLGTDTQYF.

The chain is built from TRBV28 and TRBJ2-1; no clear D gene. CDR1 and CDR2 (germline): MDHEN, SYDVKM. The CDR3 spans 17 residues. Trimming shortened V by 4 bases and J by 1 base, and 17 bases separated the two germline ends. This CDR3 reads CASSSKLDPLSYNEQFF. DNA for the CDR3: TGTGCCAGCAGTTCAAAACTTGACCCATTGTCCTACAATGAGCAGTTCTTC.

The rearrangement links TRBV4-1 to TRBJ2-7; 8 nucleotides match TRBD1. The J segment lost 3 bases and the V segment lost 4 bases, leaving 5 bases of the junction unmatched. Germline values: CDR1 MGHRA, CDR2 YSYEKL. The CDR3 is 14 amino acids. The CDR3 DNA is TGCGCCAGCAGCCGAGTACAGGGGGTCTACGAGCAGTACTTC. Translating gives CASSRVQGVYEQYF.

The V and J genes are TRBV7-8 and TRBJ2-3; D ambiguous. With 4 bases removed from V and 3 bases from J, the gap between germline ends came to 5 bases. There are 12 residues in the CDR3. The germline V gene encodes CDR1 SGHVS and CDR2 FQNEAQ. The CDR3 here is CASSSSTDTQYF. In DNA form, the CDR3 reads TGTGCCAGCAGCTCCTCTACAGATACGCAGTATTTT.

This chain links TRBV12-5 with TRBJ1-3; TRBD1 might be the D (5 bases). The germline V and J ends were trimmed by 2 bases and 0 bases, with 17 bases remaining between them. CDR3 length: 18 amino acids. Per the germline V gene, CDR1 is LGHNT and CDR2 is FRNRAP. The CDR3 protein is CASGLTPGRMSSGNTIYF. For the CDR3, the DNA is TGTGCTAGTGGTTTGACCCCGGGACGAATGAGCTCTGGAAACACCATATATTTT.

V and J are TRBV28 and TRBJ1-5; D possibly corresponds to TRBD1 (5 bases). Per germline, CDR1 MDHEN and CDR2 SYDVKM. The CDR3 is made up of 15 amino acids. Trimming pared 7 bases from V and 0 bases from J, leaving 13 bases between. For the CDR3, the DNA is TGTGCCAGCACGGCAGGGCAGGCTAGCAATCAGCCCCAGCATTTT. The encoded protein is CASTAGQASNQPQHF.